Presented here are 14 T cell receptor beta chains from one specimen sequenced in a study of T cell repertoires in cytomegalovirus infection. From the reads, TCRdb called clonotypes with MiXCR, one entry per CDR3 protein. The sample gives 150,000 to 200,000 distinct CDR3 sequences, roughly an eighth of which show up once; around 27% is in the top ten. The specimen was PBMCs. The receptors were gathered from a human donor in good health (CMV status not recorded). Some clones in this sample may be carry-over from other donors' samples.

This clonotype appeared many times. The rearrangement joins TRBV7-2 to TRBJ2-4; 7 bases fit TRBD1. The V gene's germline CDR1 is SGHTA and CDR2 FQGNSA. This CDR3 has 15 residues. The trim removed 5 bases at V and 5 bases at J, leaving 9 bases unmatched. DNA for the CDR3: TGTGCCAGCAGCCTCGCACCGGGACAGCAAAACATTCAGTACTTC. This sequence encodes CASSLAPGQQNIQYF.

The sample holds many counts of this clonotype. The chain combines TRBV28 with TRBJ2-6; 7 bases align to TRBD1. V gave up 6 bases and J gave up 1 base; unmatched junction bases: 6. The CDR3 extends over 16 amino acids. Germline V lookup: CDR1 MDHEN, CDR2 SYDVKM. The CDR3 loop is CASSSGGQSGANVLTF. In DNA form, the CDR3 reads TGTGCCAGCAGCTCAGGGGGACAGTCTGGGGCCAACGTCCTGACTTTC. Full variable domain (outside the CDR3, taken from reference TRBV28 and TRBJ2-6): DVKVTQSSRYLVKRTGEKVFLECVQDMDHENMFWYRQDPGLGLRLIYFSYDVKMKEKGDIPEGYSVSREKKERFSLILESASTNQTSMYLCASSSGGQSGANVLTFGAGSRLTVL.

The chain joins TRBV29-1 to TRBJ1-1; 10 nucleotides align to TRBD1. J was trimmed by 1 base and V by 0 bases; bases with no gene match: 2. This CDR3 is 15 amino acids long. The germline CDR1 and CDR2 sequences are SQVTM and ANQGSEA. CDR3 sequence reads: CSVEEWTGGNTEAFF. CDR3 in DNA: TGCAGCGTTGAAGAGTGGACAGGGGGGAACACTGAAGCTTTCTTT.

Only a few counts were recorded for this clonotype. The CDR3 DNA follows: TGTGCCAGCAGCTTAGAGGCGGGAGTAGGCACTGAAGCTTTCTTT. Amino acids: CASSLEAGVGTEAFF. The chain couples TRBV7-6 to TRBJ1-1, with D hard to call. The germline V and J ends were trimmed by 1 base and 4 bases, with 13 bases remaining between them. The CDR3 sequence is 15 residues long. CDR1 is SGHVS, CDR2 FNYEAQ, per germline.

This clonotype was seen a handful of times. The V gene is TRBV20-1, the J gene TRBJ2-6; D is unresolved. Deletions cut 0 bases from V and 0 bases from J, with 3 bases between. The CDR3 totals 14 residues. In germline, CDR1 is DFQATT, CDR2 SNEGSKA (reference sequence). CDR3 nucleotides: TGCAGTGCTAGAGATGTCTCTGGGGCCAACGTCCTGACTTTC. Translated: CSARDVSGANVLTF.

This clonotype was observed a handful of times. The CDR3 sequence: CASSPFTPGNSPLHF. The CDR3 DNA is TGTGCCAGCAGCCCTTTTACCCCGGGAAATTCACCCCTCCACTTT. The chain employs TRBV6-6 and TRBJ1-6; D remains unclear. V lost 6 bases and J lost 7, with 16 bases in between. Germline values: CDR1 MNHNY, CDR2 SVGAGI (reference sequence). The CDR3 length is 15 residues.

The chain combines TRBV28 with TRBJ2-3; possibly TRBD2 for D (5 bases). V was trimmed by 7 bases and J by 1 base, leaving 12 bases between them. This CDR3 comprises 14 residues. Germline CDR1 MDHEN, CDR2 SYDVKM. The CDR3 DNA reads as TGTGCCAGCACCGAGAGGGCCGGCACAGATACGCAGTATTTT. Translated: CASTERAGTDTQYF.

The chain uses TRBV10-2 and TRBJ1-1; TRBD1 is a possible D gene (5 bases). The CDR3 contains 11 residues. The V and J ends lost 2 bases and 10 bases respectively, with 8 bases between them. Germline lookup yields CDR1 WSHSY and CDR2 SAAADI. CDR3 coding DNA: TGCGCCAGCAGTGAGGCAGGGAGAGCTTTCTTT. It encodes CASSEAGRAFF.

This clonotype occurred many times. V and J are TRBV6-1 and TRBJ1-6, with 7 bases fitting TRBD1. V dropped 4 bases and J dropped 10; count of bases not matched to a gene: 13. The CDR3 has 16 residues. The germline V gene encodes CDR1 MNHNS and CDR2 SASEGT. CDR3 sequence reads: CASSVGSTGSRSPLHF. DNA of the CDR3: TGTGCCAGCAGTGTGGGCTCGACAGGGTCGAGATCACCCCTCCACTTT.

The chain carries TRBV18 and TRBJ1-1; 9 nucleotides match TRBD1. J gave up 5 bases and V 5 bases, and 9 bases lay outside the gene matches. CDR3 length equals 15 residues. Germline V CDR1 and CDR2: KGHSH, LQKENI. The CDR3 sequence: CASSKATGGSTEAFF. For the CDR3, the DNA is TGTGCCAGCTCAAAGGCGACAGGGGGTAGTACTGAAGCTTTCTTT.

In DNA, the CDR3 is TGCGCCAGCAGCCAACCCGGGACTCAGAGGGGTCAGCCCCAGCATTTT. This encodes CASSQPGTQRGQPQHF. The V gene is TRBV4-1, the J gene TRBJ1-5, with D perhaps TRBD1 (5 bases). V was clipped by 2 bases and J by 6 bases, with 17 bases between them. The CDR3 is 16 residues long. The germline CDR1 and CDR2 sequences are MGHRA and YSYEKL.

This chain uses TRBV28 with TRBJ2-7; D perhaps matches TRBD1 (6 bases). Per germline, CDR1 MDHEN and CDR2 SYDVKM. V lost 3 bases to trimming and J lost 13 bases, with 22 bases between them. CDR3 length: 14 amino acids. CDR3 DNA sequence: TGTGCCAGCAGTTTCACCGGGACACCTACTCACTATTACTTC. Its translation is CASSFTGTPTHYYF.

This sequence joins TRBV29-1 and TRBJ2-7; maybe TRBD1 (6 bases). V gave up 7 bases and J gave up 2 bases, with 15 bases separating them. This CDR3 has 13 amino acids. Germline V CDR1 and CDR2: SQVTM, ANQGSEA. CDR3 amino acids: CSAAGTGTYEQYF. The CDR3 region has the DNA TGCAGCGCCGCCGGAACAGGGACCTACGAGCAGTACTTC.

This chain links TRBV10-2 with TRBJ1-1; D is uncertain. Germline CDR1 reads WSHSY; CDR2 reads SAAADI. The CDR3 runs 14 residues. V gave up 0 bases and J gave up 10 bases, with 15 bases separating them. The DNA of the CDR3 is TGCGCCAGCAGTGAGTCTCGAGGTGTCGCGATAGCTTTCTTT. It codes for CASSESRGVAIAFF.